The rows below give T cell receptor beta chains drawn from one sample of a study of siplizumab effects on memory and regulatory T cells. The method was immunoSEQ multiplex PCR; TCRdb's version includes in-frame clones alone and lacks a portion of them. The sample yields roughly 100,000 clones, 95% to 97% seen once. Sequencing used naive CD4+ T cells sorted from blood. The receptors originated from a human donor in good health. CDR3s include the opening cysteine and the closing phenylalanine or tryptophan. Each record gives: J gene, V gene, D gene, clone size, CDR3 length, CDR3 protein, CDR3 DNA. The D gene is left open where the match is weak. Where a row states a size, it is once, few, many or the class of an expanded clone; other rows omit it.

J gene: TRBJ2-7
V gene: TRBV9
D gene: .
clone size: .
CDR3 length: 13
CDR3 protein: CASGSGSSYEQYF
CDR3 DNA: TGTGCCAGCGGTTCGGGGAGTAGCTACGAGCAGTACTTC

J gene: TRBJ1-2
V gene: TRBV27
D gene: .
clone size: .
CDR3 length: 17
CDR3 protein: CASSSITDRTVQNGYTF
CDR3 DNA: TGTGCCAGCAGTTCTATAACGGACCGAACGGTTCAAAATGGCTACACCTTC

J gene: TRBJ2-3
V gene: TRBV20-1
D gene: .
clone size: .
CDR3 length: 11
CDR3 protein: CSARRVDTQYF
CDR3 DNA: TGCAGTGCTAGAAGGGTGGATACGCAGTATTTT

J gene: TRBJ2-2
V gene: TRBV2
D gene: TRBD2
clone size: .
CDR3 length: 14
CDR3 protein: CASTVAGVTGELFF
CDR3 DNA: TGTGCCAGCACGGTAGCGGGGGTCACCGGGGAGCTGTTTTTT

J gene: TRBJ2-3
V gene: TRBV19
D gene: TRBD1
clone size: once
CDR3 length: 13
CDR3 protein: CASRDRYTDTQYF
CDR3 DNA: TGTGCCAGTCGGGACAGATACACAGATACGCAGTATTTT

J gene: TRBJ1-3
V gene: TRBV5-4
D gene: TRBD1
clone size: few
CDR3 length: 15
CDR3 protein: CASSGGTGSGNTIYF
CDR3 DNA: TGTGCCAGCAGCGGGGGGACAGGCTCTGGAAACACCATATATTTT

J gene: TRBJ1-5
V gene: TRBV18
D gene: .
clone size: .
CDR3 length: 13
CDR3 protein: CASSPDSAQPQHF
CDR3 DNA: TGTGCCAGCTCGCCTGACAGTGCGCAGCCCCAGCATTTT

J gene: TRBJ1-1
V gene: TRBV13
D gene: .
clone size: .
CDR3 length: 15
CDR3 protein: CASNRPRLGDTEAFF
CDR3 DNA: TGTGCCAGCAACCGACCTCGACTGGGAGACACTGAAGCTTTCTTT

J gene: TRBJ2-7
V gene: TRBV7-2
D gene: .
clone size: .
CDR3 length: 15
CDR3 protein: CASSPDSQSSYEQYF
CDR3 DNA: TGTGCCAGCAGCCCCGACAGCCAAAGCTCCTACGAGCAGTACTTC

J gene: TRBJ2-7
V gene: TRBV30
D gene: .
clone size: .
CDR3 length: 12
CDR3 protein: CAWSDSSYEQYF
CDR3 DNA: TGTGCCTGGAGTGACAGCTCCTACGAGCAGTACTTC

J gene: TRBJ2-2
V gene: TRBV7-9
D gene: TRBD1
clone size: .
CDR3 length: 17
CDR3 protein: CAGSENPGQGRTGELFF
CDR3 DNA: TGTGCCGGCAGCGAAAACCCGGGACAGGGTCGGACCGGGGAGCTGTTTTTT

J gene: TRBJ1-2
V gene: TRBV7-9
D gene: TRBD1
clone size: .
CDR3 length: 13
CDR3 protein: CASSRAGGYGYTF
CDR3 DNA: TGTGCCAGCAGTCGAGCAGGGGGCTATGGCTACACCTTC

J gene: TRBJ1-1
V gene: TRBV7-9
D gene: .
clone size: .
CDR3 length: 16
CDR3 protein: CASSPRLGQSNLGAFF
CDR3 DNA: TGTGCCAGCAGCCCCCGTCTCGGACAGAGTAACCTTGGAGCTTTCTTT

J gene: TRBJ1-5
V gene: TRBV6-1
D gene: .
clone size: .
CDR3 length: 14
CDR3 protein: CASSFSGGVQPQHF
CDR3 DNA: TGTGCCAGCAGTTTTAGCGGGGGAGTTCAGCCCCAGCATTTT

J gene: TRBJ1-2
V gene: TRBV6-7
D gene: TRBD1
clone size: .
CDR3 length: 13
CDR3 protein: CASRQQGAYGYTF
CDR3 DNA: TGTGCCAGCCGCCAACAGGGGGCCTATGGCTACACCTTC

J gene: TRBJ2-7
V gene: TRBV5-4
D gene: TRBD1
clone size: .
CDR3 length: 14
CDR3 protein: CASSLGGQDYEQYF
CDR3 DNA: TGTGCCAGCAGCTTGGGAGGACAGGACTACGAGCAGTACTTC

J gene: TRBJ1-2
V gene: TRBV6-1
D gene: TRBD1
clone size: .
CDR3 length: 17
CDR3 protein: CASSGSGQGALNYGYTF
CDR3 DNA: TGTGCCAGCAGTGGATCGGGACAGGGGGCACTTAACTATGGCTACACCTTC

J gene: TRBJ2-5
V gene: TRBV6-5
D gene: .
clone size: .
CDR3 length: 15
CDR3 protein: CASSSGIGGRETQYF
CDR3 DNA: TGTGCCAGCAGTTCTGGGATCGGAGGGAGAGAGACCCAGTACTTC

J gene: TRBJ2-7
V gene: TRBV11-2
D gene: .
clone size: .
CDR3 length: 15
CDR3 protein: CASSPRAGGASEQYF
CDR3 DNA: TGTGCCAGCAGCCCCCGGGCCGGGGGCGCGTCCGAGCAGTACTTC

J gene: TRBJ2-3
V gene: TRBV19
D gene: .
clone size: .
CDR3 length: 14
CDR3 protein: CASSTGVNSDTQYF
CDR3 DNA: TGTGCCAGTAGTACCGGGGTTAACTCAGATACGCAGTATTTT

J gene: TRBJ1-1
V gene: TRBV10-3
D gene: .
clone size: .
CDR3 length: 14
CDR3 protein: CAIRPLEAGTEAFF
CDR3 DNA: TGTGCCATCAGACCTCTTGAGGCGGGCACTGAAGCTTTCTTT

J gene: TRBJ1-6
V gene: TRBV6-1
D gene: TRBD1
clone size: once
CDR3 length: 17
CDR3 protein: CASSGGTGSSYNSPLHF
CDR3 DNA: TGTGCCAGCAGTGGCGGGACAGGGAGCTCCTATAATTCACCCCTCCACTTT

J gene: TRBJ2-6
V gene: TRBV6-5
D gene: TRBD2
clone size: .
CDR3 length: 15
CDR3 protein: CASSDGGVGANVLTF
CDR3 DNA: TGTGCCAGCTCAGATGGGGGGGTCGGGGCCAACGTCCTGACTTTC

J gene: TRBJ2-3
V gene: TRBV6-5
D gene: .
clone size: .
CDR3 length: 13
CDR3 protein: CASSQDSTDTQYF
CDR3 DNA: TGTGCCAGCAGTCAAGACAGCACAGATACGCAGTATTTT

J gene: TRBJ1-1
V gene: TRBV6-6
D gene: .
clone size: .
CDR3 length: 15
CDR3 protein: CASSSPGQGGTEAFF
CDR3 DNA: TGTGCCAGCAGTTCCCCAGGGCAGGGAGGGACTGAAGCTTTCTTT

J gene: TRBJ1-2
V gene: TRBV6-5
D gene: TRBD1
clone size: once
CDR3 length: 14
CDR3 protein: CASRQQGAFYGYTF
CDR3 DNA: TGTGCCAGCAGGCAACAGGGGGCCTTCTATGGCTACACCTTC